This entry features one T cell receptor (beta chain) sequence. What this receptor recognizes is not known. The record has no base qualities; no much larger clone is one base away. The method behind the library was the immunoSEQ multiplex PCR assay. What TCRdb holds here is the immuneACCESS table cut down to in-frame rearrangements. Part of the clones is not present; checked against another copy, under half of the missing clones reflect an unresolved V gene, and the others are unexplained. This sample has roughly 41,000 clones in its table, and about 95% of those were observed once. 20% to 30% of the sample goes to the ten largest clones. The source of the sample is a study of control samples from healthy donors and cancer patients (TCRdb year 2020). Sequenced material: blood. The receptor comes from a man aged 55 to 69 in good health.

Here is the DNA: TGTGCCAGCAGCCGCCGGACAGGGGGTAACACTGAAGCTTTCTTT. It encodes CASSRRTGGNTEAFF. This sequence uses TRBV14 and TRBJ1-1, and 10 junction bases match TRBD1. The CDR3 spans 15 residues, from the cysteine through the phenylalanine. Only the CDR3 DNA is retained, 45 bases long and in frame from the first base. CDR1 and CDR2 are drawn from the germline V gene: SGHDN, FVKESK. Compared with germline, V lacks 4 bases and J lacks 2 bases; bases without a gene match: 4. With the rest looked up from the reference TRBV14 and TRBJ1-1 genes rather than sequenced, the full variable domain is EAGVTQFPSHSVIEKGQTVTLRCDPISGHDNLYWYRRVMGKEIKFLLHFVKESKQDESGMPNNRFLAERTGGTYSTLKVQPAELEDSGVYFCASSRRTGGNTEAFFGQGTRLTVV.